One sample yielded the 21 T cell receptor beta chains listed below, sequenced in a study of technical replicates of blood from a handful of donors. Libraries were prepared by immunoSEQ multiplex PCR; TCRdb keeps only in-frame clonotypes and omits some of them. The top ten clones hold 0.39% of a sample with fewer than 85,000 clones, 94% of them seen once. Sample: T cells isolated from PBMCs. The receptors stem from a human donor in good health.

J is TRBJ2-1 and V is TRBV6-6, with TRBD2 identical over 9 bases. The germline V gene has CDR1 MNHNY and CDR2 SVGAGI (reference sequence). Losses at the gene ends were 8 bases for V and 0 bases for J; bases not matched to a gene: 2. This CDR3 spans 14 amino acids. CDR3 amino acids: CASYSGSSYNEQFF. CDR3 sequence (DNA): TGTGCCAGCTATAGCGGGAGCTCCTACAATGAGCAGTTCTTC.

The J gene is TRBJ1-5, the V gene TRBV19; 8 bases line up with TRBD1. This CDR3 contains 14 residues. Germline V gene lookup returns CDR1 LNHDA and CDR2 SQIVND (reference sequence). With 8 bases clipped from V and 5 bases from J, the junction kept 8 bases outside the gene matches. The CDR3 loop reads CASLDRASDQPQHF. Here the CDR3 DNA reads TGTGCCAGTCTGGACAGGGCCAGCGATCAGCCCCAGCATTTT.

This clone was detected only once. The CDR3 DNA is TGTGCCAGCAGTTTAGGGAGGGGGTACGAGCAGTTCTTC. Translating it yields CASSLGRGYEQFF. The chain carries TRBV27 and TRBJ2-1; tentatively, D is TRBD2 (7 bases). Germline V gene lookup returns CDR1 MNHEY and CDR2 SMNVEV (reference sequence). The CDR3 is made up of 13 amino acids. Deletions cut 2 bases from V and 10 bases from J, with 12 bases between.

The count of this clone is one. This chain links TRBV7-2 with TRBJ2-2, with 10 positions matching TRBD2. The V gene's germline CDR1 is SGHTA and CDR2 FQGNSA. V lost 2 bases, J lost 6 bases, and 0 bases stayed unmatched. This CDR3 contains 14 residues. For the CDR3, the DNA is TGTGCCAGCAGCTTACTAGCGGGAGCCGGGGAGCTGTTTTTT. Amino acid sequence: CASSLLAGAGELFF.

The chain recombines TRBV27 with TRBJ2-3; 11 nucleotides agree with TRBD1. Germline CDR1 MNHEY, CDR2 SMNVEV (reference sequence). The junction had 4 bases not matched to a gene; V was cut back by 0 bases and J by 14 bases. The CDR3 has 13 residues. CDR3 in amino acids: CASSLSQDRGRYF. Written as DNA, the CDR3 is TGTGCCAGCAGTTTATCTCAGGACAGGGGGCGGTATTTT.

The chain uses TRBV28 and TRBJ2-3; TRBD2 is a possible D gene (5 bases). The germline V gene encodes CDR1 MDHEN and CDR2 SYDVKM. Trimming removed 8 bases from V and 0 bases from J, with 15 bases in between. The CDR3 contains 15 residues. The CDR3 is CASGGAEPSTDTQYF. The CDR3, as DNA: TGTGCCAGCGGAGGAGCGGAGCCTAGCACAGATACGCAGTATTTT.

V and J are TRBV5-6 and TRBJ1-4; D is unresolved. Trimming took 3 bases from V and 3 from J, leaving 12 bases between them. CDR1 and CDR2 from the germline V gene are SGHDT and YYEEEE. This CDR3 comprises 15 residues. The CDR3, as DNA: TGTGCCAGCAGCTACTACCGTACGTCTAATGAAAAACTGTTTTTT. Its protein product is CASSYYRTSNEKLFF.

Here the CDR3 reads CASSQGGNTEAFF. CDR3 DNA sequence: TGTGCCAGCAGCCAGGGGGGGAACACTGAAGCTTTCTTT. This chain connects TRBV9 to TRBJ1-1, with 7 bases lining up with TRBD1. J gave up 1 base and V 4 bases, and 1 base lay outside the gene matches. Germline assignment: CDR1 SGDLS and CDR2 YYNGEE. The length of the CDR3 is 13 residues. The full variable domain, with the rest looked up from reference TRBV9 and TRBJ1-1, is DSGVTQTPKHLITATGQRVTLRCSPRSGDLSVYWYQQSLDQGLQFLIQYYNGEERAKGNILERFSAQQFPDLHSELNLSSLELGDSALYFCASSQGGNTEAFFGQGTRLTVV.

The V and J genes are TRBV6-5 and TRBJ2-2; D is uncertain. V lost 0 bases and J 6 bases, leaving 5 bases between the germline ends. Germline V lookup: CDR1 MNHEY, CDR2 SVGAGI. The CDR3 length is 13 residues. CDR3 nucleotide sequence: TGTGCCAGCAGTTACTCTAGTCCCGGGGAGCTGTTTTTT. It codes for CASSYSSPGELFF.

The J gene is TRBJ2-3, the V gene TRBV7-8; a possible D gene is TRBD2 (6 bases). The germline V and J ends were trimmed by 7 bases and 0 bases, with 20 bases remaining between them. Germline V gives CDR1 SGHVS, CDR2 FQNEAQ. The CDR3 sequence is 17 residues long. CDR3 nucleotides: TGTGCCAGCACCTTCGCTATAGAGGGGACTAGCACAGATACGCAGTATTTT. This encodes CASTFAIEGTSTDTQYF.

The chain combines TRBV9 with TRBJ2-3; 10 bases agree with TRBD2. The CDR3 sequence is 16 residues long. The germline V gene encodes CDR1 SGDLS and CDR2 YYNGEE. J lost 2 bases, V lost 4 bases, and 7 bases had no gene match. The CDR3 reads CASSPTLAGVTDTQYF. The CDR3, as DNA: TGTGCCAGCAGCCCTACTCTAGCGGGAGTCACAGATACGCAGTATTTT.

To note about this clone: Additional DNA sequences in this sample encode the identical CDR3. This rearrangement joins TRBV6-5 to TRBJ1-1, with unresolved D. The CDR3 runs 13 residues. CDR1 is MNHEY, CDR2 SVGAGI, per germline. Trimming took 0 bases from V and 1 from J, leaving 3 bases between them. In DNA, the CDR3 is TGTGCCAGCAGTTACTCTCAGAACACTGAAGCTTTCTTT. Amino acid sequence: CASSYSQNTEAFF.

CDR3 sequence: CASSLDPGNEQFF. The CDR3 DNA reads as TGTGCCAGCAGCTTAGATCCGGGCAATGAGCAGTTCTTC. The V call is TRBV7-2, the J call TRBJ2-1; D call uncertain. The germline V gene encodes CDR1 SGHTA and CDR2 FQGNSA. The CDR3 is 13 residues long. Trimming removed 1 base at V and 6 bases at J, with 7 bases between.

The CDR3 bases are TGTGCCAGCTCACCCCGACCGGGGGGACAGGGGACCTATGGCTACACCTTC. Its protein product is CASSPRPGGQGTYGYTF. The chain joins TRBV18 to TRBJ1-2; 10 nucleotides align to TRBD1. The germline V gene encodes CDR1 KGHSH and CDR2 LQKENI. J was trimmed by 4 bases and V by 3 bases; bases with no gene match: 11. The CDR3 spans 17 residues. Supplemented by reference TRBV18 and TRBJ1-2, the full variable domain reads NAGVMQNPRHLVRRRGQEARLRCSPMKGHSHVYWYRQLPEEGLKFMVYLQKENIIDESGMPKERFSAEFPKEGPSILRIQQVVRGDSAAYFCASSPRPGGQGTYGYTFGSGTRLTVV.

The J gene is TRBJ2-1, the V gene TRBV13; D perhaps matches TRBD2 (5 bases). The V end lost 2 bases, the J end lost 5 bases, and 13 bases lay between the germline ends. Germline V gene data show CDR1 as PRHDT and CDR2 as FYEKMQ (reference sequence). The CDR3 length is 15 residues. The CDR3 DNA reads TGTGCCAGCAGCTTACCGGGAAGGAAAGACAATGAGCAGTTCTTC. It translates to CASSLPGRKDNEQFF.

The CDR3 loop reads CASSSGTRIYNEQFF. CDR3 DNA: TGTGCCAGCAGCTCTGGGACTAGGATCTACAATGAGCAGTTCTTC. V is TRBV7-9 and J is TRBJ2-1, with 8 bases matching TRBD2. The V segment lost 4 bases and the J segment 3 bases; nucleotides outside the gene matches: 5. Germline V CDR1 and CDR2: SEHNR, FQNEAQ (reference sequence). The CDR3 extends over 15 amino acids.

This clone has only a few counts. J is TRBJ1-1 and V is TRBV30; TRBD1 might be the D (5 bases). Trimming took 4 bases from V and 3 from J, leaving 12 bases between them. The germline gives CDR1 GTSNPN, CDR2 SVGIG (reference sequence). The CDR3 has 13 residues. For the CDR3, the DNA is TGTGCCTGGAATCCAGGCAGGGACACTGAAGCTTTCTTT. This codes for CAWNPGRDTEAFF.

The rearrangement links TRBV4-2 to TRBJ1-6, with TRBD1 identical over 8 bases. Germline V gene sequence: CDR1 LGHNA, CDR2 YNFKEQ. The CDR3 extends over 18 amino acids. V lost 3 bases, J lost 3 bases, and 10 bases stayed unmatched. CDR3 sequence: CASSQGTDRGLYNSPLHF. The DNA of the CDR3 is TGTGCCAGCAGCCAGGGTACCGACAGGGGCCTCTATAATTCACCCCTCCACTTT.

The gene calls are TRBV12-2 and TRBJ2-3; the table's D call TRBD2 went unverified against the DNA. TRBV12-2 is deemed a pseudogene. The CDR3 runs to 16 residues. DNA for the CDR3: TGTGCAAGTCATGTGGGCCGACTAGCGCCCACAGATACGCAGTATTTT. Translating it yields CASHVGRLAPTDTQYF.

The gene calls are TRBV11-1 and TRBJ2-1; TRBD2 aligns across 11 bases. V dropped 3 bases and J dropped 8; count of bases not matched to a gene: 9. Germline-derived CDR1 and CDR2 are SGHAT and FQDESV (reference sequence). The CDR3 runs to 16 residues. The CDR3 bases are TGTGCCAGCAGCTTTACTAGCGGGAGTTCTTTCGATGAGCAGTTCTTC. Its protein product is CASSFTSGSSFDEQFF.

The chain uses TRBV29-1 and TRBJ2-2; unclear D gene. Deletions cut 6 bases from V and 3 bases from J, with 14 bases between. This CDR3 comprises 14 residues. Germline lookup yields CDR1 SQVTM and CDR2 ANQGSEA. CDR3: CSVKVAADTGELFF. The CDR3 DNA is TGCAGCGTGAAGGTGGCGGCGGACACCGGGGAGCTGTTTTTT.